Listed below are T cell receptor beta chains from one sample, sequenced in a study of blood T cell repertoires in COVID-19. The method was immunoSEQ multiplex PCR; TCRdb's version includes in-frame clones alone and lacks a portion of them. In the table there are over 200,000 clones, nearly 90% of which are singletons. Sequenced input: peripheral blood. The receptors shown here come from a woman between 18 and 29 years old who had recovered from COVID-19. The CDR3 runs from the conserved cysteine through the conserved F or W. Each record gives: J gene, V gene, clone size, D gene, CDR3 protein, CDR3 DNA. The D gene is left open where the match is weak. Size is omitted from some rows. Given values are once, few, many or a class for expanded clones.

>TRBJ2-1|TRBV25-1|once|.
CASNGSSYNEQFF
TGTGCCAGCAATGGTAGCTCCTACAATGAGCAGTTCTTC
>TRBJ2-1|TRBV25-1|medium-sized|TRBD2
CASSEGAGGVYNEQFF
TGTGCCAGCAGTGAGGGGGCGGGAGGGGTTTACAATGAGCAGTTCTTC
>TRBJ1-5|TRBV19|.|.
CASSILGAGSNQPQHF
TGTGCCAGTAGTATCTTGGGGGCTGGGAGCAATCAGCCCCAGCATTTT
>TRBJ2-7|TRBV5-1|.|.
CASSPNDRDLYEQYF
TGCGCCAGCAGCCCTAATGACAGAGATCTCTACGAGCAGTACTTC
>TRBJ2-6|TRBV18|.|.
CASSPPGRAGANVLTF
TGTGCCAGCTCACCACCGGGCAGGGCCGGGGCCAACGTCCTGACTTTC
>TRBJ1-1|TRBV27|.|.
CASSLWRNTEAFF
TGTGCCAGCAGTTTATGGAGGAACACTGAAGCTTTCTTT
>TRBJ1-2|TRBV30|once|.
CAWSSRYPGNYGYTF
TGTGCCTGGAGTTCAAGGTATCCGGGAAACTATGGCTACACCTTC
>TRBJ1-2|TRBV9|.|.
CASSATGGGYGYTF
TGTGCCAGCAGCGCAACCGGCGGGGGCTATGGCTACACCTTC
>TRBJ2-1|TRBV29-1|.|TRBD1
CSVEPRGQSYNEQFF
TGCAGCGTTGAACCCAGGGGGCAATCCTACAATGAGCAGTTCTTC
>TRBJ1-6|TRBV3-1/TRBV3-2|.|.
CASSQDRGTSPLHF
TGTGCCAGCAGCCAAGACCGGGGTACATCACCCCTCCACTTT
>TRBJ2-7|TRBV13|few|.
CASSLGGLASSYEQYF
TGTGCCAGCAGCTTAGGAGGTCTAGCGTCCTCCTACGAGCAGTACTTC